The present T cell receptor (beta chain) was sequenced within a study of T cell repertoires in cytomegalovirus infection. The overall study: CMV epitopes in the study were HLA-C-restricted (recently identified) and HLA-B-restricted (well studied). CMV infection and matching HLA type were both indicated by public TCR beta signatures. Study-wide results and caveats: Clonotypes of TCR beta that were HLA-C-restricted and CMV-specific dominated the ex vivo response. Adding up the frequency of public TCR beta families identified people who carried CMV plus the relevant HLA.

As regards this clonotype: Its matching antigen is unknown.

With V trimmed by 5 bases and J by 8 bases, 10 bases remained unmatched. The germline CDR1 and CDR2 sequences are MNHEY and SMNVEV (reference sequence). This CDR3 has 15 amino acids. One entry per CDR3 protein, called by TCRdb with MiXCR from the reads. The sample records approximately 990,000 distinct CDR3 sequences, 30% to 40% being singletons. The sequence came from a human donor in good health (CMV status not recorded). Some clones in this sample may be carry-over from other donors' samples. Source: cultured CD8+ T cells from PBMCs, taken from culture after CMV antigen stimulation. The chain couples TRBV27 to TRBJ2-1; TRBD1 matches 9 bases. CDR3 DNA: TGTGCCAGCAGTGTCACGGGACAGGGTTGGGATGAGCAGTTCTTC. Translating gives CASSVTGQGWDEQFF.